Below, 26 T cell receptor beta chains from the same sample are listed, as sequenced in a study of early T cells in non-severe SARS-CoV-2 infection. TCRdb reanalysed the 5' RACE reads using MiXCR and keeps one entry per CDR3 protein. The sample lists tens of thousands of distinct CDR3 sequences, around 12% occurring once. This sample comprised whole blood, obtained at baseline. These receptors were obtained from an adult who was a healthcare worker with PCR-confirmed SARS-CoV-2 infection or an uninfected control (not recorded which).

This clonotype has just a few counts. This sequence joins TRBV25-1 and TRBJ1-4; 7 bases align to TRBD1. Per the germline V gene, CDR1 is MGHDK and CDR2 is SYGVNS. The CDR3 is 17 residues long. J gave up 0 bases and V 3 bases, and 7 bases lay outside the gene matches. This CDR3 is CASSDRTGFATNEKLFF. DNA of the CDR3: TGTGCCAGCAGTGACCGGACAGGCTTTGCAACTAATGAAAAACTGTTTTTT.

There are a few counts of this clonotype. No conserved phenylalanine or tryptophan ends this CDR3, so it is likely a read error. The DNA is left out, because the CDR3 cannot be placed on it with certainty; the CDR3 is given as TCRdb lists it. This chain joins TRBV20-1 and TRBJ2-1; the table calls TRBD2, which could not be checked here. CDR1 is DFQATT and CDR2 is SNEGSKA in the germline V gene (reference sequence). The CDR3 contains 14 residues when both ends are counted. The CDR3 reads CSAAVLAGELRNII.

There are a few counts of this clonotype. The chain has TRBV19 and TRBJ1-1, with 7 nucleotides matching TRBD1. The CDR3 is made up of 17 amino acids. Germline CDR1 and CDR2: LNHDA and SQIVND (reference sequence). The junction had 13 bases not matched to a gene; V was cut back by 6 bases and J by 0 bases. The CDR3: CASRGTVTTNMNTEAFF. In DNA form, the CDR3 reads TGTGCCAGTAGAGGGACAGTCACGACGAACATGAACACTGAAGCTTTCTTT.

This clonotype occurred many times. The rearrangement joins TRBV7-2 to TRBJ2-1, with TRBD2 matching over 7 bases. Germline CDR1 and CDR2: SGHTA and FQGNSA. V was pared by 5 bases and J by 4 bases, with 8 bases of the junction left unmatched. The length of the CDR3 is 15 residues. CDR3 sequence (DNA): TGTGCCAGCAGCCCTGGGAGGGCCGTTTACAATGAGCAGTTCTTC. Encoded protein: CASSPGRAVYNEQFF.

The V and J genes are TRBV6-5 and TRBJ2-2; D unclear. The CDR3 runs 16 residues. Per the germline V gene, CDR1 is MNHEY and CDR2 is SVGAGI. The ends were cut back, 2 bases at V and 4 bases at J, with 14 bases in the middle. CDR3 amino acids: CASSYNWIRSTGELFF. In nucleotides, the CDR3 is TGTGCCAGCAGTTACAATTGGATCAGGAGCACCGGGGAGCTGTTTTTT.

This clonotype was observed many times. This rearrangement joins TRBV20-1 to TRBJ2-3; D remains ambiguous. The V gene lost 0 bases and the J gene lost 8 bases, with 21 bases spanning the gap. The CDR3 has 16 residues. The germline gives CDR1 DFQATT, CDR2 SNEGSKA (reference sequence). This chain's CDR3 is CSARDLKTSSAVTQYF. CDR3 DNA sequence: TGCAGTGCTAGAGATCTAAAGACAAGTTCCGCCGTTACGCAGTATTTT.

This clonotype has only a few counts. The chain carries TRBV15 and TRBJ2-6; the D is unclear. The length of the CDR3 is 14 residues. The germline V gene encodes CDR1 LNHNV and CDR2 YYDKDF (reference sequence). With 0 bases removed from V and 2 bases from J, the gap between germline ends came to 2 bases. In nucleotides, the CDR3 is TGTGCCACCAGCAGAGATACTGGGGCCAACGTCCTGACTTTC. Its protein product is CATSRDTGANVLTF. The variable domain in full, completed from reference TRBV15 and TRBJ2-6, reads DAMVIQNPRYQVTQFGKPVTLSCSQTLNHNVMYWYQQKSSQAPKLLFHYYDKDFNNEADTPDNFQSRRPNTSFCFLDIRSPGLGDTAMYLCATSRDTGANVLTFGAGSRLTVL.

In this sample, this clonotype turned up a few times. The rearrangement uses TRBV6-5 and TRBJ2-3, with D unclear. The V and J ends lost 3 bases and 2 bases respectively, with 18 bases between them. The CDR3 consists of 17 residues. Germline values: CDR1 MNHEY, CDR2 SVGAGI. DNA for the CDR3: TGTGCCAGCAGTTATAAAAGACTTATCGAAGTCACAGATACGCAGTATTTT. Residues: CASSYKRLIEVTDTQYF.

This chain connects TRBV19 to TRBJ2-3, with D tentatively TRBD1 or TRBD2 (5 bases each). Trimming cost V 7 bases and J 1 base, with 18 bases left between them. The CDR3 spans 16 residues. Germline CDR1 reads LNHDA; CDR2 reads SQIVND (reference sequence). The CDR3 reads CASTNRRPGRTDTQYF. The CDR3 DNA reads TGTGCCAGTACCAACCGGCGACCGGGGCGCACAGATACGCAGTATTTT.

V gene TRBV2 combines with J gene TRBJ2-2, with a possible D match to TRBD2 (5 bases). Trimming removed 7 bases from V and 4 bases from J, with 16 bases in between. The CDR3 contains 15 residues. CDR1 is SNHLY and CDR2 is FYNNEI in the germline V gene. Written as DNA, the CDR3 is TGTGCCAGCAACACTCACGGGCGGGTCACCGGGGAGCTGTTTTTT. Translated, it gives CASNTHGRVTGELFF.

This clonotype came up a few times. The V call is TRBV12-3 or TRBV12-4, the J call TRBJ1-1, with D unresolved. Trimming took off 8 bases at V and 3 bases at J, with 10 bases between the two ends. The CDR3 has 12 residues. The CDR3 DNA follows: TGTGCCAGCCAGGACGGGTACACTGAAGCTTTCTTT. This translates into CASQDGYTEAFF.

The V call is TRBV20-1, the J call TRBJ2-1, with TRBD1 matching 8 bases. CDR3 size: 14 residues. V lost 0 bases to trimming and J lost 8 bases; unmatched junction nucleotides: 6. In germline, CDR1 is DFQATT, CDR2 SNEGSKA (reference sequence). The CDR3 loop is CSARDTGQVDEQFF. The CDR3 coding sequence is TGCAGTGCTAGAGACACGGGACAGGTCGATGAGCAGTTCTTC.

This clonotype came up a few times. The J gene is TRBJ2-3, the V gene TRBV29-1; D possibly corresponds to TRBD1 (5 bases). The V gene lost 1 base and the J gene lost 0 bases, with 20 bases spanning the gap. CDR1 and CDR2 from the germline V gene are SQVTM and ANQGSEA. The length of the CDR3 is 18 residues. CDR3 in DNA: TGCAGCGTTGAAGGGAGCGACAGCCTATCACATAGCACAGATACGCAGTATTTT. This sequence encodes CSVEGSDSLSHSTDTQYF.

This clonotype was picked up many times. The DNA of the CDR3 is TGTGCCAGCATTGGACAAACTAACTATGGCTACACCTTC. Its translation is CASIGQTNYGYTF. The chain combines TRBV6-6 with TRBJ1-2, with D tentatively TRBD1 (5 bases). The CDR3 consists of 13 residues. Germline values: CDR1 MNHNY, CDR2 SVGAGI (reference sequence). The ends were cut back, 7 bases at V and 0 bases at J, with 9 bases in the middle.

This clonotype has ten or more counts. This chain joins TRBV7-2 and TRBJ2-7; D is unclear. From germline, CDR1 is SGHTA and CDR2 FQGNSA. The CDR3 is 13 residues long. With 5 bases removed from V and 2 bases from J, the gap between germline ends came to 10 bases. Here the CDR3 DNA reads TGTGCCAGCAGCCCTCCCGGCCCCTACGAGCAGTACTTC. Translating gives CASSPPGPYEQYF. The whole variable domain, filled in from reference TRBV7-2 and TRBJ2-7, reads GAGVSQSPSNKVTEKGKDVELRCDPISGHTALYWYRQSLGQGLEFLIYFQGNSAPDKSGLPSDRFSAERTGGSVSTLTIQRTQQEDSAVYLCASSPPGPYEQYFGPGTRLTVT.

This clonotype was counted ten times or more. The rearrangement uses TRBV30 and TRBJ1-4; D remains ambiguous. The germline V and J ends were trimmed by 3 bases and 0 bases, with 11 bases remaining between them. Germline V CDR1 and CDR2: GTSNPN, SVGIG (reference sequence). The CDR3 length is 15 residues. CDR3: CAWSDTGATNEKLFF. In DNA, the CDR3 is TGTGCCTGGAGCGACACCGGTGCAACTAATGAAAAACTGTTTTTT.

This clonotype was recorded at least ten times. The J gene is TRBJ2-1, the V gene TRBV18, with D uncertain. V was pared by 2 bases and J by 0 bases, with 11 bases between. Germline CDR1 KGHSH, CDR2 LQKENI. The CDR3 spans 16 residues. CDR3 in DNA: TGTGCCAGCTCACCATCCCTACCGAGCTCCTACAATGAGCAGTTCTTC. This encodes CASSPSLPSSYNEQFF.

This clonotype was observed a few times. This sequence joins TRBV5-4 and TRBJ2-1; 10 nucleotides line up with TRBD1. Trimming cost V 3 bases and J 8 bases; bases outside gene matches: 11. The CDR3 has 16 residues. The germline V gene encodes CDR1 SGHNT and CDR2 YYREEE (reference sequence). CDR3 DNA: TGTGCCAGCAGCTCCCCAGACAGGGGGCTGTGGGATGAGCAGTTCTTC. Translating it yields CASSSPDRGLWDEQFF.

The V call is TRBV29-1, the J call TRBJ2-5, with D maybe TRBD1 (6 bases). This CDR3 comprises 13 residues. V lost 0 bases and J lost 4, with 9 bases in between. CDR1 and CDR2 (germline): SQVTM, ANQGSEA. CDR3 sequence reads: CSVEEPRGETQYF. The CDR3 bases are TGCAGCGTTGAAGAACCCAGGGGAGAGACCCAGTACTTC. Based on the CDR3 plus reference TRBV29-1 and TRBJ2-5, the full variable domain is SAVISQKPSRDICQRGTSLTIQCQVDSQVTMMFWYRQQPGQSLTLIATANQGSEATYESGFVIDKFPISRPNLTFSTLTVSNMSPEDSSIYLCSVEEPRGETQYFGPGTRLLVL.

This clonotype was picked up a small number of times. The chain employs TRBV20-1 and TRBJ2-1, with 8 positions matching TRBD2. Trimming at V came to 5 bases and at J to 6 bases, leaving 9 bases not matched to a gene. The CDR3 runs to 14 residues. The germline V gene encodes CDR1 DFQATT and CDR2 SNEGSKA (reference sequence). DNA of the CDR3: TGCAGTGCTCGGTTGGTAGCGGGACCCAATGAGCAGTTCTTC. Protein product: CSARLVAGPNEQFF.

V gene TRBV6-1 combines with J gene TRBJ1-1; D possibly corresponds to TRBD1 (5 bases). V was pared by 5 bases and J by 1 base, with 11 bases between. The length of the CDR3 is 14 residues. Germline loops: CDR1 MNHNS, CDR2 SASEGT. Written as DNA, the CDR3 is TGTGCCAGCAGTTGGGTAGGGGAGAACACTGAAGCTTTCTTT. This encodes CASSWVGENTEAFF.

The rearrangement uses TRBV7-2 and TRBJ2-7; no firm D call. The germline CDR1 and CDR2 sequences are SGHTA and FQGNSA. The V end was cut by 9 bases, the J end by 3 bases, with 15 bases between. This CDR3 has 13 residues. The CDR3 sequence: CASSLFSYYEQYF. DNA for the CDR3: TGTGCCAGTTCCTTATTCTCCTACTACGAGCAGTACTTC.

The table lists this clonotype with a few counts. The chain carries TRBV10-1 and TRBJ1-1; weak D call: TRBD1 (5 bases). The germline gives CDR1 WNHNN, CDR2 SYGVQD (reference sequence). The CDR3 has 15 residues. V lost 5 bases to trimming and J lost 1 base, with 14 bases between them. The DNA for the CDR3 is TGCGCCAGCAGTCCAAGAGGGGCTCGGAACACTGAAGCTTTCTTT. Translated, it gives CASSPRGARNTEAFF.

Only a few counts were recorded for this clonotype. The chain is built from TRBV12-3 or TRBV12-4 and TRBJ1-2; no definite D call. The V end was cut by 3 bases, the J end by 7 bases, with 12 bases between. The CDR3 spans 13 residues. This CDR3 is CASSLKSLGGYTF. The CDR3 region has the DNA TGTGCCAGCAGTTTGAAGTCCCTGGGTGGCTACACCTTC.

The table lists this clonotype with a few counts. The gene calls are TRBV24-1 and TRBJ2-4, with D perhaps matching TRBD2 (5 bases). V lost 12 bases and J lost 8, with 16 bases in between. Germline values: CDR1 KGHDR, CDR2 SFDVKD. The CDR3 length is 12 residues. The CDR3, as DNA: TGTGCCGCCTCTCCGATGGAGGACATTCAGTACTTC. Translated, it gives CAASPMEDIQYF.

In this sample, this clonotype turned up many times. V usage is TRBV20-1 and J usage is TRBJ1-5, with D unresolved. There are 13 residues in the CDR3. V was pared by 5 bases and J by 4 bases, with 12 bases between. In germline, CDR1 is DFQATT, CDR2 SNEGSKA (reference sequence). The CDR3 DNA sequence: TGCAGTGCTCTGAAACCGGGGAATCAGCCCCAGCATTTT. Amino acids: CSALKPGNQPQHF.